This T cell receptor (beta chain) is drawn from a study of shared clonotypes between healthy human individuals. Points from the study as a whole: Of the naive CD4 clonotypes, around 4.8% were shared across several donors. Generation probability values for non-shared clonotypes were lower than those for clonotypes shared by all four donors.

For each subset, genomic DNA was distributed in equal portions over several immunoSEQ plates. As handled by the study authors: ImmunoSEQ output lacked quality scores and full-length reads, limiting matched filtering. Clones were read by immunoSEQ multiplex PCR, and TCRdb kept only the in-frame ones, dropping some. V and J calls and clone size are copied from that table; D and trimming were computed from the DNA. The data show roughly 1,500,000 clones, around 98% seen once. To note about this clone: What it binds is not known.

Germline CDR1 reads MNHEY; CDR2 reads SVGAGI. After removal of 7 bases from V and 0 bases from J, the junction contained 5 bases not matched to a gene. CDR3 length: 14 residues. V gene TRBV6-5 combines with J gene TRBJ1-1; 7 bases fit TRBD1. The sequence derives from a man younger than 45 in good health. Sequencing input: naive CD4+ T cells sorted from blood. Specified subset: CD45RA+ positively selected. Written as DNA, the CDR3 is TGTGCCAGCAAGCCGGGACAGATGAACACTGAAGCTTTCTTT. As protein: CASKPGQMNTEAFF.